Following are 23 T cell receptor beta chains from one sample sequenced in a study of blood T cell repertoires in COVID-19. The repertoire was sequenced with immunoSEQ multiplex PCR; TCRdb's copy has only in-frame clones and lacks some. The profile shows about 170,000 clones, around 89% of them singletons. The source material was PBMCs or T cells enriched from blood (not recorded which). These receptors were taken from a woman younger than 35 who had recovered from COVID-19.

The chain links TRBV11-2 to TRBJ2-1; 10 nucleotides match TRBD2. Germline CDR1 SGHAT, CDR2 FQNNGV. This CDR3 is 13 amino acids long. The V segment lost 3 bases and the J segment 9 bases; nucleotides outside the gene matches: 2. The CDR3 sequence is CASSFRTSGEQFF. Written as DNA, the CDR3 is TGTGCCAGCAGCTTCAGGACTAGCGGTGAGCAGTTCTTC.

This chain uses TRBV6-1 with TRBJ1-5; D not resolved. The CDR3 loop spans 13 amino acids. Germline V gives CDR1 MNHNS, CDR2 SASEGT. Trimming took off 2 bases at V and 4 bases at J, with 6 bases between the two ends. The CDR3 DNA reads as TGTGCCAGCAGTGAACAGGTAAATCAGCCCCAGCATTTT. Its protein is CASSEQVNQPQHF.

This chain joins TRBV2 and TRBJ1-6, with D tentatively TRBD1 (6 bases). CDR3 length: 16 residues. Germline V gene lookup returns CDR1 SNHLY and CDR2 FYNNEI. V shed 1 base and J shed 7 bases, with 14 bases lying between them. The CDR3: CASSEDSGHLNSPLHF. The CDR3 DNA reads as TGTGCCAGCAGTGAAGATTCGGGACACCTGAATTCACCCCTCCACTTT.

The chain employs TRBV7-8 and TRBJ2-1, with D perhaps TRBD2 (5 bases). This CDR3 spans 20 amino acids. Trimming took 1 base from V and 2 from J, leaving 24 bases between them. From germline, CDR1 is SGHVS and CDR2 FQNEAQ. The CDR3 bases are TGTGCCAGCAGCTTAGGGCTGAAAGGGAAACTAGTCTCACCCTACAATGAGCAGTTCTTC. Translating it yields CASSLGLKGKLVSPYNEQFF.

The chain recombines TRBV6-5 with TRBJ1-3, with TRBD1 matching over 7 bases. This CDR3 contains 15 residues. Germline V lookup: CDR1 MNHEY, CDR2 SVGAGI. J lost 4 bases, V lost 6 bases, and 9 bases had no gene match. The CDR3 region has the DNA TGTGCCAGCAGCCGGGAGGGGGCGAGCGGAAACACCATATATTTT. Its translation: CASSREGASGNTIYF.

The V call is TRBV28, the J call TRBJ1-4; TRBD1 might be the D (5 bases). Germline V gene lookup returns CDR1 MDHEN and CDR2 SYDVKM. The CDR3 runs 13 residues. V shed 6 bases and J shed 5 bases, with 10 bases lying between them. Written as DNA, the CDR3 is TGTGCCAGCAGGCGACAGTCGAATGAAAAACTGTTTTTT. Residues: CASRRQSNEKLFF.

The chain uses TRBV18 and TRBJ1-2, with D maybe TRBD1 (5 bases). This CDR3 has 14 amino acids. Germline V gene sequence: CDR1 KGHSH, CDR2 LQKENI. V was clipped by 3 bases and J by 6 bases, with 14 bases between them. CDR3 loop: CASSPVGGEDGYTF. The DNA for the CDR3 is TGTGCCAGCTCACCCGTCGGGGGGGAAGATGGCTACACCTTC.

This clone was detected only once. The V call is TRBV6-6, the J call TRBJ2-1; no clear D. V lost 5 bases and J 3 bases, leaving 11 bases between the germline ends. CDR1 and CDR2 (germline): MNHNY, SVGAGI (reference sequence). CDR3 size: 14 residues. The CDR3 loop reads CASSQVADYNEQFF. CDR3 DNA: TGTGCCAGCAGTCAGGTGGCGGACTACAATGAGCAGTTCTTC.

The J gene is TRBJ2-1, the V gene TRBV12-1; the table's D call of TRBD2 was not tested on the DNA. TRBV12-1 is a pseudogene segment. The CDR3 totals 17 residues. CDR3 nucleotide sequence: TGTGCCAGCAGCTTTGCGATTAGGCTAGCGGCCTACAATGAGCAGTTCTTC. This gives the protein CASSFAIRLAAYNEQFF.

CDR3 sequence reads: CASRKGPGPNPYGYTF. The DNA of the CDR3 is TGTGCCAGCAGGAAGGGGCCGGGCCCTAACCCATATGGCTACACCTTC. V is TRBV28 and J is TRBJ1-2, with D perhaps TRBD1 (5 bases). The CDR3 is 16 amino acids. V lost 6 bases and J lost 5, with 22 bases in between. Germline CDR1 MDHEN, CDR2 SYDVKM.

The chain is built from TRBV7-2 and TRBJ2-7; D remains ambiguous. V shed 8 bases and J shed 4 bases, with 9 bases lying between them. Germline CDR1 and CDR2: SGHTA and FQGNSA. The CDR3 contains 11 residues. The CDR3 DNA reads TGTGCCAGCGCCAGTGGTTACGAGCAGTACTTC. Encoded protein: CASASGYEQYF.

The chain recombines TRBV7-2 with TRBJ2-2, with D maybe TRBD1 (5 bases). CDR1 SGHTA and CDR2 FQGNSA come from the germline V gene. Trimming took 5 bases from V and 4 from J, leaving 14 bases between them. This CDR3 has 15 residues. The DNA for the CDR3 is TGTGCCAGCAGCCACGACAGTACCCCCACCGGGGAGCTGTTTTTT. It specifies CASSHDSTPTGELFF.

The V call is TRBV7-3, the J call TRBJ2-1, with 11 bases identical to TRBD2. The V gene's germline CDR1 is SGHTA and CDR2 FQGTGA. The CDR3 is 16 residues long. V lost 6 bases to trimming and J lost 3 bases; unmatched junction nucleotides: 7. The CDR3 protein is CASSFEGLAGYNEQFF. CDR3 bases: TGTGCCAGCAGTTTTGAAGGACTAGCGGGCTACAATGAGCAGTTCTTC.

J is TRBJ1-4 and V is TRBV4-1, with TRBD1 as a possible D gene (5 bases). From germline, CDR1 is MGHRA and CDR2 YSYEKL. CDR3 length equals 15 residues. V was pared by 1 base and J by 4 bases, with 10 bases between. The CDR3 loop reads CASSQGQGINEKLFF. For the CDR3, the DNA is TGCGCCAGCAGCCAAGGGCAGGGTATTAATGAAAAACTGTTTTTT.

Written as DNA, the CDR3 is TGTGCCAGCACTCCATTGGGGGGAGGCAATCAGCCCCAGCATTTT. It yields the protein CASTPLGGGNQPQHF. This sequence joins TRBV28 and TRBJ1-5; the D gene is possibly TRBD1 (5 bases). V was clipped by 7 bases and J by 2 bases, with 15 bases between them. Germline CDR1 reads MDHEN; CDR2 reads SYDVKM. The CDR3 runs 15 residues.

The chain combines TRBV4-2 with TRBJ2-1; D is unresolved. The CDR3 spans 15 residues. The germline V gene has CDR1 LGHNA and CDR2 YNFKEQ. Between the trimmed V and J ends, which lost 3 bases and 7 bases, there was a span of 16 bases. In nucleotides, the CDR3 is TGTGCCAGCAGCCATCGAGGCAGCGACCTTAATGAGCAGTTCTTC. The encoded protein is CASSHRGSDLNEQFF.

This clone has only one observation. This chain uses TRBV28 with TRBJ1-5; no reliable D call. Trimming pared 3 bases from V and 2 bases from J, leaving 17 bases between. The CDR3 runs 17 residues. The germline V gene has CDR1 MDHEN and CDR2 SYDVKM. CDR3 DNA sequence: TGTGCCAGCAGTTTGTGGGGAGGGTTAGGTGGCAATCAGCCCCAGCATTTT. Amino acids: CASSLWGGLGGNQPQHF.

This clone showed up just once. The J gene is TRBJ1-5, the V gene TRBV6-1; D is perhaps TRBD1 (6 bases). From germline, CDR1 is MNHNS and CDR2 SASEGT. The CDR3 length is 16 residues. The V gene lost 2 bases and the J gene lost 1 base, with 12 bases spanning the gap. CDR3 sequence (DNA): TGTGCCAGCAGTGAATCAGGGACATTGAGCAATCAGCCCCAGCATTTT. This gives the protein CASSESGTLSNQPQHF.

The chain links TRBV6-5 to TRBJ2-1, with no clear D. The V end was cut by 6 bases, the J end by 0 bases, with 12 bases between. This CDR3 spans 15 amino acids. Germline CDR1 and CDR2: MNHEY and SVGAGI. The CDR3 DNA sequence: TGTGCCAGCAGCCCCTTTTGGAGCTCCTACAATGAGCAGTTCTTC. Its protein product is CASSPFWSSYNEQFF.

The chain couples TRBV19 to TRBJ2-7, with TRBD1 matching over 7 bases. From germline, CDR1 is LNHDA and CDR2 SQIVND (reference sequence). V trimming: 6 bases; J trimming: 3 bases; junction bases outside the gene matches: 8. The CDR3 covers 14 residues. This CDR3 reads CASSQGTVGYEQYF. The CDR3 DNA is TGTGCCAGTAGCCAGGGGACAGTCGGCTACGAGCAGTACTTC.

In this sample, this clone turned up once. The V gene is TRBV7-2, the J gene TRBJ2-7, with 11 bases identical to TRBD2. Germline V gene lookup returns CDR1 SGHTA and CDR2 FQGNSA. With 3 bases clipped from V and 3 bases from J, the junction kept 1 base outside the gene matches. The CDR3 runs to 14 residues. In nucleotides, the CDR3 is TGTGCCAGCAGCTTCGGGACTAGCGGCTACGAGCAGTACTTC. Its protein product is CASSFGTSGYEQYF. The full variable domain, rest sourced from reference TRBV7-2 and TRBJ2-7, is GAGVSQSPSNKVTEKGKDVELRCDPISGHTALYWYRQSLGQGLEFLIYFQGNSAPDKSGLPSDRFSAERTGGSVSTLTIQRTQQEDSAVYLCASSFGTSGYEQYFGPGTRLTVT.

This sequence joins TRBV3-1 (or the pseudogene TRBV3-2) and TRBJ1-1; D unresolved. CDR3 size: 14 residues. Trimming took 0 bases from V and 0 from J, leaving 5 bases between them. The germline V gene encodes CDR1 LGHDT and CDR2 YNNKEL (reference sequence). The CDR3 spells CASSQDGLNTEAFF. The CDR3 region has the DNA TGTGCCAGCAGCCAAGATGGCCTGAACACTGAAGCTTTCTTT.

The genes are TRBV2 and TRBJ2-1; 13 nucleotides match TRBD2. The CDR3 is made up of 15 amino acids. Germline CDR1 and CDR2: SNHLY and FYNNEI. Germline trimming cut 4 bases from V and 9 bases from J; bases unmatched to any gene: 6. The DNA of the CDR3 is TGTGCCAGCAGTGGATCGGGACTAGCGGGATCTGAGCAGTTCTTC. Encoded protein: CASSGSGLAGSEQFF.